Listed below are T cell receptor beta chains from one sample, sequenced in a study of blood T cell repertoires in COVID-19. Here immunoSEQ multiplex PCR was the method, and the copy in TCRdb shows in-frame clones only, minus some. The sample has 250,000 to 400,000 clones, 85% seen once. Specimen: PBMCs or T cells enriched from blood (not recorded which). These receptor sequences come from a woman aged 25 to 39 who had been exposed to COVID-19. Each CDR3 is given with its conserved first and last residue. The D gene is left open where the match is weak. Clone sizes are given selectively: once, few, many, or a class where the clone is expanded.

length,size,D,V,J,DNA,CDR3
16,.,TRBD1,TRBV2,TRBJ1-5,TGTGCCAGCAGTGAACCCGCGGACAGGGGGGTAGAGCCCCAGCATTTT,CASSEPADRGVEPQHF
16,.,.,TRBV4-2,TRBJ2-7,TGTGCCAGCAGCCCCCTTATACTAGAGGCACCTTACGAGCAGTACTTC,CASSPLILEAPYEQYF
13,.,TRBD1,TRBV30,TRBJ1-1,TGTGCCATTAAGGGACAGTACAACACTGAAGCTTTCTTT,CAIKGQYNTEAFF
15,.,TRBD2,TRBV23-1,TRBJ2-5,TGCGCCAGCAGTCAATCTTCTAGCGGGAACGAGACCCAGTACTTC,CASSQSSSGNETQYF
18,.,TRBD1,TRBV7-3,TRBJ2-7,TGTGCCAGCAGCTTAACGAGTGCCTCAGGACAGGGGTACCACGAGCAGTACTTC,CASSLTSASGQGYHEQYF
15,.,.,TRBV7-8,TRBJ2-2,TGTGCCAGCAGCTTAGACAGGATGCACACCGGGGAGCTGTTTTTT,CASSLDRMHTGELFF
16,.,.,TRBV19,TRBJ2-3,TGTGCCAGTAGTATACGGAGGGGCACTAGCACAGATACGCAGTATTTT,CASSIRRGTSTDTQYF
16,.,.,TRBV11-2,TRBJ2-1,TGTGCCAGCAGCTTCCTCGACACCCTAAGTAACTATGAGCAGTTCTTC,CASSFLDTLSNYEQFF
15,.,.,TRBV28,TRBJ1-5,TGTGCCAGCAGTTGGAGGGGAGGCCCCAATCAGCCCCAGCATTTT,CASSWRGGPNQPQHF
15,.,TRBD2,TRBV3-1/TRBV3-2,TRBJ2-1,TGTGCCAGCAGCCAAGGAGCGGGAGCCAACAATGAGCAGTTCTTC,CASSQGAGANNEQFF
14,.,.,TRBV28,TRBJ1-1,TGTGCCAGCAGTTCTTCAACTATGAACACTGAAGCTTTCTTT,CASSSSTMNTEAFF
12,.,.,TRBV18,TRBJ1-4,TGTGCCAGCTCACATTACAGGGAAAAACTGTTTTTT,CASSHYREKLFF
16,.,.,TRBV4-1,TRBJ1-1,TGCGCCAGCAGCCAAGAATGGCCAGGGAAACGCACTGAAGCTTTCTTT,CASSQEWPGKRTEAFF
12,.,.,TRBV5-5,TRBJ2-1,TGTGCCAGCAGCCTTCAGGGGTATGAGCAGTTCTTC,CASSLQGYEQFF
15,.,TRBD1,TRBV6-5,TRBJ1-6,TGTGCCAGCAGTTACGGGACAGAACCTAATTCACCCCTCCACTTT,CASSYGTEPNSPLHF
15,.,.,TRBV27,TRBJ1-4,TGTGCCAGCAGTTTAAACAGGGCAACTAATGAAAAACTGTTTTTT,CASSLNRATNEKLFF
12,.,.,TRBV19,TRBJ1-5,TGTGCCAGTAGCCGAACATGGCAGCCCCAGCATTTT,CASSRTWQPQHF
14,few,.,TRBV9,TRBJ2-2,TGTGCCAGCAGCGTAGAACCTAACGCCGGGGAGCTGTTTTTT,CASSVEPNAGELFF
13,.,TRBD1,TRBV7-9,TRBJ1-1,TGTGCCAGCAGCGCAAATTCGGGGACAGGGGCTTTCTTT,CASSANSGTGAFF
17,.,TRBD2,TRBV6-1,TRBJ2-7,TGTGCCAGCAGTGAAGCTGGGACTAGCGGGAGGTCCAACGAGCAGTACTTC,CASSEAGTSGRSNEQYF
14,.,TRBD1,TRBV10-3,TRBJ2-7,TGTGCCATCAGCGAAGGGACAGGAGGCTACGAGCAGTACTTC,CAISEGTGGYEQYF
13,.,.,TRBV4-1,TRBJ1-1,TGCGCCAGCAGCCCCAGGGAATTAGCTGAAGCTTTCTTT,CASSPRELAEAFF
17,.,.,TRBV4-1,TRBJ2-1,TGCGCCAGCAGCCAAGCCCAGGGAGGGGGGGCAATCAATGAGCAGTTCTTC,CASSQAQGGGAINEQFF
16,.,TRBD1,TRBV4-2,TRBJ2-2,TGTGCCTCCAGAAAGATGGGACAGGGGAACACCGGGGAGCTGTTTTTT,CASRKMGQGNTGELFF
17,.,TRBD2,TRBV5-5,TRBJ2-5,TGTGCCAGCAGCTTGACTAGCGGGGGGACTATAGGCGAGACCCAGTACTTC,CASSLTSGGTIGETQYF
12,.,TRBD1,TRBV11-2,TRBJ1-2,TGTGCCACATCCCGGGACAGCTATGGCTACACCTTC,CATSRDSYGYTF
15,few,TRBD2,TRBV19,TRBJ2-6,TGTGCCAGTAGTATTCGGGGGGCTGGGGCCAACGTCCTGACTTTC,CASSIRGAGANVLTF
13,.,TRBD1,TRBV12-3/TRBV12-4,TRBJ1-2,TGTGCCAGCACCATTACAGGGGGTTTTGGCTACACCTTC,CASTITGGFGYTF
14,.,TRBD1,TRBV18,TRBJ2-7,TGTGCCAGCTCACCCGGGACAGGACCCTACGAGCAGTACTTC,CASSPGTGPYEQYF
13,.,TRBD1,TRBV4-2,TRBJ1-2,TGTGCCAGCAGCCAAGGGGACAGGGACGGCTACACCTTC,CASSQGDRDGYTF
15,.,TRBD2,TRBV27,TRBJ2-3,TGTGCCAGTTCTCCGGGACTAGTCAATCCAGATACGCAGTATTTT,CASSPGLVNPDTQYF
15,.,.,TRBV23-1,TRBJ1-2,TGCGCCAGCAGTCAATCACGGGGGGCCGACTATGGCTACACCTTC,CASSQSRGADYGYTF
15,.,TRBD2,TRBV2,TRBJ2-3,TGTGCCAGCAGTGATCGAGCGGGGATGACAGATACGCAGTATTTT,CASSDRAGMTDTQYF
16,.,TRBD2,TRBV28,TRBJ2-3,TGTGCCAGCAGAGGGTCTAGCGGGGGCAGCACAGATACGCAGTATTTT,CASRGSSGGSTDTQYF
16,.,TRBD2,TRBV7-8,TRBJ2-7,TGTGCCAGCAGCTTAGCCTCGCTAGCGGGGATGGGTGAGCAGTACTTC,CASSLASLAGMGEQYF